Following are 24 T cell receptor beta chains from one sample sequenced in a study of vaccination and CD4 T cells after COVID-19. These receptors' antigens are unknown. As to treatment: approximately 11-day PBMC culture with coronavirus spike peptide pools or control peptides (ViraFEST assay). Cultured CD4+ T cell DNA underwent sequencing with the Oncomine TCR Beta short-read assay. Using its own MiXCR run on the PCR reads, TCRdb lists one record per CDR3 protein. The sample gives approximately 15,000 distinct CDR3 sequences, 35% to 55% of which show up once; less than 25% is in the top ten. Sequenced here: CD4+ T cells from blood, cultured in vitro, sampled before SARS-CoV-2 vaccination. The receptors come from a human donor who had recovered from COVID-19.

The rearrangement joins TRBV20-1 to TRBJ2-1, with 10 bases identical to TRBD2. The V gene's germline CDR1 is DFQATT and CDR2 SNEGSKA (reference sequence). The CDR3 contains 17 residues. The ends lost 1 base at V and 6 bases at J; junction bases unmatched: 12. In DNA, the CDR3 is TGCAGTGCTAGAGTGGCTAGCGGGAGAGGGGGGCTCAATGAGCAGTTCTTC. It specifies CSARVASGRGGLNEQFF.

In this sample, this clonotype turned up a few times. CDR3 loop: CASSRQENSDTQYF. The CDR3 nucleotides are TGTGCCAGCAGCCGACAGGAGAACTCAGATACGCAGTATTTT. V gene TRBV7-7 combines with J gene TRBJ2-3, with D possibly matching TRBD1 (6 bases). The CDR3 contains 14 residues. Per the germline V gene, CDR1 is SSHAT and CDR2 is FNYEAQ (reference sequence). V was cut by 5 bases and J by 4 bases, with 13 bases left in between.

This clonotype has only a few counts. The V and J genes are TRBV25-1 and TRBJ1-1, with D perhaps TRBD1 (5 bases). V was clipped by 5 bases and J by 10 bases, with 17 bases between them. The germline V gene encodes CDR1 MGHDK and CDR2 SYGVNS. CDR3 length equals 13 residues. In DNA, the CDR3 is TGTGCCAGCAGTCCAGACAGTTTAGTTGCAGCTTTCTTT. It specifies CASSPDSLVAAFF.

This clonotype was counted only a few times. The rearrangement uses TRBV20-1 and TRBJ2-3; D is perhaps TRBD2 (5 bases). The V gene lost 3 bases and the J gene lost 2 bases, with 12 bases spanning the gap. Per the germline V gene, CDR1 is DFQATT and CDR2 is SNEGSKA (reference sequence). This CDR3 is built from 14 residues. Here the CDR3 reads CSASTSGITDTQYF. The CDR3 nucleotides read TGCAGTGCTAGCACGAGCGGTATCACAGATACGCAGTATTTT.

The chain joins TRBV7-2 to TRBJ2-3, with no clear D. Trimming removed 6 bases from V and 1 base from J, with 11 bases in between. Germline CDR1 is SGHTA and CDR2 is FQGNSA. This CDR3 has 14 amino acids. CDR3 bases: TGTGCCAGCAGTCCAAATACTGGCACAGATACGCAGTATTTT. It translates to CASSPNTGTDTQYF.

J is TRBJ1-2 and V is TRBV7-9, with TRBD1 identical over 8 bases. CDR1 is SEHNR and CDR2 is FQNEAQ in the germline V gene (reference sequence). The CDR3 spans 16 residues. Trimming removed 4 bases from V and 1 base from J; junction bases left unmatched: 8. This chain's CDR3 is CASSSSGTGGNYGYTF. DNA for the CDR3: TGTGCCAGCAGCTCGTCCGGGACAGGTGGTAACTATGGCTACACCTTC.

This clonotype turned up a few times. V gene TRBV20-1 combines with J gene TRBJ1-5, with TRBD1 matching 8 bases. This CDR3 contains 16 residues. Trimming took 3 bases from V and 7 from J; bases not matched to a gene: 14. CDR1 and CDR2 (germline): DFQATT, SNEGSKA (reference sequence). This CDR3 reads CSASSFGQGTDQPQHF. CDR3 nucleotides: TGCAGTGCTAGTAGTTTTGGACAGGGTACAGACCAGCCCCAGCATTTT.

The sample holds one count of this clonotype. The chain is built from TRBV11-3 and TRBJ2-1, with unresolved D. CDR1 is SGHNT, CDR2 YENEEA, per germline. Trimming stripped 5 bases from V and 3 bases from J, with 11 bases between. The CDR3 totals 14 residues. CDR3 region: CASSPGVVYNEQFF. The CDR3 nucleotides are TGTGCCAGCAGCCCGGGTGTCGTCTACAATGAGCAGTTCTTC. Full variable domain (remainder filled in from reference TRBV11-3 and TRBJ2-1): EAGVVQSPRYKIIEKKQPVAFWCNPISGHNTLYWYLQNLGQGPELLIRYENEEAVDDSQLPKDRFSAERLKGVDSTLKIQPAELGDSAVYLCASSPGVVYNEQFFGPGTRLTVL.

V usage is TRBV6-1 and J usage is TRBJ2-5, with no clear D. In germline, CDR1 is MNHNS, CDR2 SASEGT. This CDR3 comprises 13 residues. The V gene lost 7 bases and the J gene lost 2 bases, with 11 bases spanning the gap. The CDR3 loop is CASNPTIQETQYF. In DNA form, the CDR3 reads TGTGCCAGCAACCCCACAATACAAGAGACCCAGTACTTC.

The chain couples TRBV7-9 to TRBJ2-5; D perhaps matches TRBD2 (6 bases). V shed 5 bases and J shed 0 bases, with 13 bases lying between them. Germline V gene lookup returns CDR1 SEHNR and CDR2 FQNEAQ (reference sequence). The CDR3 extends over 15 amino acids. CDR3 nucleotide sequence: TGTGCCAGCAGCCCCGGACTACTGTACCAAGAGACCCAGTACTTC. Its translation: CASSPGLLYQETQYF.

Only a few counts were recorded for this clonotype. The chain is built from TRBV15 and TRBJ2-5; 9 bases are shared with TRBD1. This CDR3 region has 15 residues. The ends lost 5 bases at V and 6 bases at J; junction bases unmatched: 10. Germline assignment: CDR1 LNHNV and CDR2 YYDKDF (reference sequence). The CDR3 is CATSVRTGGVKTQYF. The CDR3 bases are TGTGCCACCAGCGTACGAACAGGGGGCGTAAAGACCCAGTACTTC.

This sequence joins TRBV6-1 and TRBJ1-6, with TRBD1 identical over 7 bases. CDR3 length equals 13 residues. In germline, CDR1 is MNHNS, CDR2 SASEGT. Losses at the gene ends were 8 bases for V and 9 bases for J; bases not matched to a gene: 7. The CDR3 DNA reads as TGTGCCAGCGTCCGGGACAGCATTTCACCCCTCCACTTT. This translates into CASVRDSISPLHF.

This chain connects TRBV19 to TRBJ1-1; D not certain. CDR1 is LNHDA and CDR2 is SQIVND in the germline V gene (reference sequence). V lost 1 base to trimming and J lost 6 bases, with 9 bases between them. The CDR3 covers 13 residues. CDR3 loop: CASSIGAAAEAFF. CDR3 DNA: TGTGCCAGTAGTATAGGGGCGGCAGCTGAAGCTTTCTTT. Full variable domain (missing parts from reference TRBV19 and TRBJ1-1): DGGITQSPKYLFRKEGQNVTLSCEQNLNHDAMYWYRQDPGQGLRLIYYSQIVNDFQKGDIAEGYSVSREKKESFPLTVTSAQKNPTAFYLCASSIGAAAEAFFGQGTRLTVV.

Only a few counts were recorded for this clonotype. This chain connects TRBV29-1 to TRBJ2-5; D unclear. There are 13 residues in the CDR3. The germline gives CDR1 SQVTM, CDR2 ANQGSEA. Trimming stripped 2 bases from V and 3 bases from J, with 10 bases between. The DNA for the CDR3 is TGCAGCGTTGAATATGTCGGCAAAGAGACCCAGTACTTC. Translating gives CSVEYVGKETQYF.

V usage is TRBV5-4 and J usage is TRBJ2-5, with TRBD2 matching over 7 bases. This CDR3 spans 14 amino acids. Per the germline V gene, CDR1 is SGHNT and CDR2 is YYREEE (reference sequence). Germline trimming cut 2 bases from V and 2 bases from J; bases unmatched to any gene: 3. CDR3 sequence (DNA): TGTGCCAGCAGCTTTCCTAGCGGTCAAGAGACCCAGTACTTC. The encoded protein is CASSFPSGQETQYF.

This chain uses TRBV19 with TRBJ1-1, with D uncertain. Germline assignment: CDR1 LNHDA and CDR2 SQIVND (reference sequence). Trimming stripped 1 base from V and 9 bases from J, with 9 bases between. The CDR3 contains 12 residues. The CDR3 protein is CASSIAGLKAFF. The CDR3 DNA reads TGTGCCAGTAGTATAGCGGGCCTGAAAGCTTTCTTT.

The V gene is TRBV27, the J gene TRBJ2-5; D is uncertain. From germline, CDR1 is MNHEY and CDR2 SMNVEV (reference sequence). Trimming took off 9 bases at V and 5 bases at J, with 10 bases between the two ends. The CDR3 consists of 11 residues. The CDR3 nucleotides read TGTGCCAGTGGGTTCGTGGAGACCCAGTACTTC. Its protein is CASGFVETQYF.

This clonotype has only one observation. The chain uses TRBV2 and TRBJ1-2; D might be TRBD1 (6 bases). Trimming removed 5 bases at V and 2 bases at J, with 12 bases between. CDR3 length: 14 residues. The germline V gene encodes CDR1 SNHLY and CDR2 FYNNEI. CDR3 nucleotides: TGTGCCAGCAGTCAAACAGGGCCGAACTATGGCTACACCTTC. Its protein is CASSQTGPNYGYTF.

This chain links TRBV19 with TRBJ2-5; 9 positions match TRBD1. The CDR3 consists of 14 residues. V shed 5 bases, J shed 7 bases, and the junction held 8 bases outside the gene matches. Germline CDR1 and CDR2: LNHDA and SQIVND (reference sequence). CDR3 in amino acids: CASSPGTGTGTQYF. CDR3 nucleotide sequence: TGTGCCAGTAGTCCTGGGACAGGGACCGGGACCCAGTACTTC.

J is TRBJ2-1 and V is TRBV7-2; 7 bases agree with TRBD1. Losses at the gene ends were 4 bases for V and 7 bases for J; bases not matched to a gene: 13. The CDR3 has 16 residues. In germline, CDR1 is SGHTA, CDR2 FQGNSA. DNA of the CDR3: TGTGCCAGCAGCTCCACCCGACAGGGCCATCTTAATGAGCAGTTCTTC. Its translation: CASSSTRQGHLNEQFF.

The chain links TRBV4-1 to TRBJ1-6; the D gene is possibly TRBD1 (5 bases). Germline assignment: CDR1 MGHRA and CDR2 YSYEKL. Trimming left V 0 bases short and J 0 bases short, with 9 bases between. The CDR3 has 17 amino acids. The CDR3 DNA reads TGCGCCAGCAGCCAAGATCGGGGCAGCTCCTATAATTCACCCCTCCACTTT. Translated: CASSQDRGSSYNSPLHF.

In this sample, this clonotype turned up a few times. This chain connects TRBV20-1 to TRBJ1-1; 11 nucleotides line up with TRBD1. V shed 6 bases, J shed 1 base, and the junction held 10 bases outside the gene matches. The CDR3 is 16 amino acids. Germline CDR1 reads DFQATT; CDR2 reads SNEGSKA (reference sequence). The CDR3 bases are TGCAGTGCCCCGGACAGGGGGCGGTTTGGGAACACTGAAGCTTTCTTT. Translated, it gives CSAPDRGRFGNTEAFF.

A single count supports this clonotype. The V and J genes are TRBV7-7 and TRBJ2-5; D assignment may be TRBD1 or TRBD2 (5 bases each). The CDR3 sequence is 16 residues long. Germline V gene sequence: CDR1 SSHAT, CDR2 FNYEAQ (reference sequence). Trimming shortened V by 5 bases and J by 2 bases, and 18 bases separated the two germline ends. The CDR3 loop reads CASSLRGQPGQETQYF. The CDR3 nucleotides read TGTGCCAGCAGCCTAAGGGGTCAACCGGGGCAAGAGACCCAGTACTTC.

This clonotype has just a few counts. The chain employs TRBV20-1 and TRBJ1-6; a possible D gene is TRBD1 (6 bases). This CDR3 contains 15 residues. The V end was cut by 6 bases, the J end by 10 bases, with 22 bases between. CDR1 DFQATT and CDR2 SNEGSKA come from the germline V gene (reference sequence). CDR3 in DNA: TGCAGTGCCCCAGGAGATACAGGGTTCAACTCACCCCTCCACTTT. Residues: CSAPGDTGFNSPLHF.